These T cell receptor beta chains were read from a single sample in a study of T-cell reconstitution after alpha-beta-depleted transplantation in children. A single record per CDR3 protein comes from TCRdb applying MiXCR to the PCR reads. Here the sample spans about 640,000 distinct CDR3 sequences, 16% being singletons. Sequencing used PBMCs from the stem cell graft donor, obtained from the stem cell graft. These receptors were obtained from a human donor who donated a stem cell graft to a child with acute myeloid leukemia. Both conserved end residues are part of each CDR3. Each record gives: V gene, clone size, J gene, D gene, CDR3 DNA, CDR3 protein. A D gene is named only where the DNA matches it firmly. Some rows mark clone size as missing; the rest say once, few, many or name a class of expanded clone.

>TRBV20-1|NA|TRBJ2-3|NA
TGCAGTGTGGTCGTAATAGCAACGAATACGCAGTATTTT
CSVVVIATNTQYF
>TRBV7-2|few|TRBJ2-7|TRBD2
TGTGCCAGCAGCTTAGACGCGGGGGGCCCTTCCTACGAGCAGTACTTC
CASSLDAGGPSYEQYF
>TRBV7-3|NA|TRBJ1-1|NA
TGTGCCAGCAGCGATCAGGGACGGCTCATGAACACTGAAGCTTTCTTT
CASSDQGRLMNTEAFF
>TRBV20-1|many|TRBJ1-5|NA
TGCAGTGCTAGAGGATTCTTTCGGGAACACCGCGAATTGAGCAATCAGCCCCAGCATTTT
CSARGFFREHRELSNQPQHF
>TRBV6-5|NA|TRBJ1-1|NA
TGTGCCAGCAGTTACTCGGGGGCTCCGGCTGAAGCTTTCTTT
CASSYSGAPAEAFF
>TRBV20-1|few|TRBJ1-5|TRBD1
TGCAGTGCTAAAACCCTACAGGGGGCGAGAGGGACCCAGCATTTT
CSAKTLQGARGTQHF
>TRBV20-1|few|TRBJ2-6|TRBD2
TGCAGTGCTAGAGATCGGCTAGCGGGGGGGAGGTCTGGGGCCAACGTCCTGACTTTC
CSARDRLAGGRSGANVLTF
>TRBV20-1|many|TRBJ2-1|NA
TGCAGTGCTAGAGATTACCGTTACAATGAGCAGTTCTTC
CSARDYRYNEQFF
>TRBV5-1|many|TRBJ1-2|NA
TGCGCCAGCAGCTTACACGACTATGGCTACACCTTC
CASSLHDYGYTF
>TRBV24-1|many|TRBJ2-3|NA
TGTGCCACCAGTGTCACAGATACGCAGTATTTT
CATSVTDTQYF
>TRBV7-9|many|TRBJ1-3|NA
TGTGCCATCGACCCTTCAGGGTTCGGAAACACCATATATTTT
CAIDPSGFGNTIYF
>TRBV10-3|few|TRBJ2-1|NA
TGTGCCATCAGTATCGGGAGCACCTTCTTC
CAISIGSTFF
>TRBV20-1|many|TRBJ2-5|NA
TGCAGTGCTAGATGGCCGGGCTCGGAAGAGACCCAGTACTTC
CSARWPGSEETQYF
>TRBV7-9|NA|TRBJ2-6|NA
TGTGCCAGCAGCTGGGTTACTGGACCTACCCGGGGCGTCGTCCTGACTTTC
CASSWVTGPTRGVVLTF
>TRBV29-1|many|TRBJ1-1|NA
TGCAGCGTTTACGCTTACACTGAAGCTTTCTTT
CSVYAYTEAFF